These 23 T cell receptor beta chains share one sample of origin, sequenced in a study of blood T cell repertoires in COVID-19. The method was immunoSEQ multiplex PCR; TCRdb's version includes in-frame clones alone and lacks a portion of them. The sample carries 190,000 or so clones, 70% to 90% recorded once. The sequencing sample was made of PBMCs or T cells enriched from blood (not recorded which). The source is a woman between 18 and 29 years old who had recovered from COVID-19.

The chain is built from TRBV30 and TRBJ1-6, with D tentatively TRBD1 (5 bases). The CDR3 runs 13 residues. The V and J ends lost 2 bases and 6 bases respectively, with 8 bases between them. CDR1 is GTSNPN, CDR2 SVGIG, per germline (reference sequence). CDR3 loop: CAWSSQGNSPLHF. The CDR3, as DNA: TGTGCCTGGAGTTCCCAGGGTAATTCACCCCTCCACTTT.

The V and J genes are TRBV7-8 and TRBJ1-1; D is ambiguous. This CDR3 is built from 13 residues. Germline V gene sequence: CDR1 SGHVS, CDR2 FQNEAQ. V shed 2 bases and J shed 6 bases, with 10 bases lying between them. CDR3 DNA: TGTGCCAGCAGCTTAAGCTCATCCCCTGAAGCTTTCTTT. Translating gives CASSLSSSPEAFF.

This clone was recorded only once. The chain recombines TRBV5-4 with TRBJ2-1; maybe TRBD2 (6 bases). The CDR3 is 16 residues long. Trimming took off 4 bases at V and 3 bases at J, with 17 bases between the two ends. Germline loops: CDR1 SGHNT, CDR2 YYREEE (reference sequence). The CDR3: CASSPRPGLNYNEQFF. Written as DNA, the CDR3 is TGTGCCAGCAGCCCCCGACCGGGACTTAACTACAATGAGCAGTTCTTC.

The rearrangement joins TRBV29-1 to TRBJ1-1, with D perhaps matching TRBD1 (6 bases). The CDR3 has 14 amino acids. Germline CDR1 reads SQVTM; CDR2 reads ANQGSEA. V was shortened by 5 bases and J by 1 base, with 14 bases between the two germline ends. The CDR3 DNA reads as TGCAGCGTTATTTCGGGACACGGGAACACTGAAGCTTTCTTT. This encodes CSVISGHGNTEAFF. Combining the CDR3 with reference TRBV29-1 and TRBJ1-1 gives the whole variable domain SAVISQKPSRDICQRGTSLTIQCQVDSQVTMMFWYRQQPGQSLTLIATANQGSEATYESGFVIDKFPISRPNLTFSTLTVSNMSPEDSSIYLCSVISGHGNTEAFFGQGTRLTVV.

This clone was observed once. This chain connects TRBV2 to TRBJ1-4; perhaps TRBD1 as D (5 bases). This CDR3 contains 13 residues. Trimming took off 6 bases at V and 5 bases at J, with 10 bases between the two ends. The germline CDR1 and CDR2 sequences are SNHLY and FYNNEI. The CDR3 reads CASRAGWNEKLFF. CDR3 nucleotide sequence: TGTGCCAGCAGGGCAGGGTGGAATGAAAAACTGTTTTTT.

The J gene is TRBJ2-5, the V gene TRBV9, with D possibly matching TRBD1 (6 bases). Germline CDR1 SGDLS, CDR2 YYNGEE. Trimming cost V 4 bases and J 1 base, with 14 bases left between them. The CDR3 sequence is 15 residues long. CDR3 nucleotides: TGTGCCAGCAGCCCAACAGGGTCCCCCCAAGAGACCCAGTACTTC. Translation: CASSPTGSPQETQYF.

J is TRBJ1-1 and V is TRBV28, with 11 bases lining up with TRBD1. The CDR3 covers 15 residues. Per germline, CDR1 MDHEN and CDR2 SYDVKM. V dropped 5 bases and J dropped 5; count of bases not matched to a gene: 7. For the CDR3, the DNA is TGTGCCAGCAGTCAGGACAGGGGGCAAGGGACTGAAGCTTTCTTT. It is translated as CASSQDRGQGTEAFF.

Here the CDR3 reads CASSVDLGGEQYF. The CDR3 DNA follows: TGTGCCAGCAGCGTAGATTTAGGCGGCGAGCAGTACTTC. V gene TRBV9 combines with J gene TRBJ2-7; D ambiguous. The ends were cut back, 0 bases at V and 6 bases at J, with 10 bases in the middle. CDR1 is SGDLS, CDR2 YYNGEE, per germline. There are 13 residues in the CDR3.

This clone is a singleton in its sample. The J gene is TRBJ2-2, the V gene TRBV29-1; 9 positions match TRBD2. Germline lookup yields CDR1 SQVTM and CDR2 ANQGSEA. The CDR3 extends over 15 amino acids. Trimming cost V 3 bases and J 4 bases; bases outside gene matches: 6. The CDR3 spells CSVEETSGPTGELFF. The DNA of the CDR3 is TGCAGCGTTGAGGAGACTAGCGGCCCCACCGGGGAGCTGTTTTTT.

The J gene is TRBJ2-5, the V gene TRBV6-1; tentatively, D is TRBD2 (5 bases). The CDR3 loop spans 17 amino acids. Germline loops: CDR1 MNHNS, CDR2 SASEGT. Trimming stripped 0 bases from V and 5 bases from J, with 19 bases between. Written as DNA, the CDR3 is TGTGCCAGCAGTGAAGCGGTAGGGCTTCCCCCGGGGGAGACCCAGTACTTC. Translation gives CASSEAVGLPPGETQYF.

The chain is built from TRBV5-6 and TRBJ1-5, with a tentative D call TRBD1 (5 bases). Looked up from germline, CDR1 is SGHDT and CDR2 is YYEEEE. The CDR3 runs 13 residues. V was pared by 0 bases and J by 7 bases, with 8 bases between. The CDR3 sequence: CASSLGGGQPQHF. CDR3 nucleotide sequence: TGTGCCAGCAGCTTGGGCGGGGGACAGCCCCAGCATTTT.

The gene calls are TRBV6-5 and TRBJ2-2; 13 nucleotides match TRBD2. The germline V gene encodes CDR1 MNHEY and CDR2 SVGAGI. This CDR3 contains 16 residues. The V gene end was trimmed by 1 base and the J gene end by 6 bases; junction bases not matched to a gene: 2. The CDR3 DNA sequence: TGTGCCAGCAGTTACTGGACTAGCGGGGGCCCCGGGGAGCTGTTTTTT. Translating it yields CASSYWTSGGPGELFF.

The genes are TRBV28 and TRBJ2-7, with 10 bases matching TRBD1. The CDR3 has 16 residues. The V and J ends lost 4 bases and 2 bases, in that order; junction bases with no gene match: 8. Germline CDR1 MDHEN, CDR2 SYDVKM. CDR3 residues: CASSSARTGGTYEQYF. CDR3 DNA sequence: TGTGCCAGCAGTTCAGCCCGGACAGGGGGGACCTACGAGCAGTACTTC.

The gene calls are TRBV28 and TRBJ2-1; 10 bases are a match to TRBD1. The CDR3 covers 15 residues. Trimming cost V 1 base and J 9 bases; bases outside gene matches: 6. Germline V lookup: CDR1 MDHEN, CDR2 SYDVKM. The CDR3 sequence: CASSLSDRGGSEQFF. The CDR3 nucleotides are TGTGCCAGCAGTTTATCGGACAGGGGGGGCTCTGAGCAGTTCTTC.

This rearrangement joins TRBV9 to TRBJ2-3, with 10 bases identical to TRBD2. Trimming cost V 3 bases and J 1 base; bases outside gene matches: 2. CDR1 and CDR2 (germline): SGDLS, YYNGEE. The CDR3 has 15 residues. CDR3 DNA sequence: TGTGCCAGCAGCGCCGGGACTAGCGGCACAGATACGCAGTATTTT. Translating it yields CASSAGTSGTDTQYF.

V gene TRBV5-4 combines with J gene TRBJ2-7; TRBD1 agrees at 8 bases. This CDR3 is built from 13 residues. The V segment lost 5 bases and the J segment 7 bases; nucleotides outside the gene matches: 8. Germline V gene lookup returns CDR1 SGHNT and CDR2 YYREEE (reference sequence). The CDR3 spells CASRRAGGGEQYF. The CDR3 nucleotides read TGTGCCAGCAGAAGGGCAGGGGGCGGTGAGCAGTACTTC.

The CDR3 reads CASSSLDSSTDTQYF. The CDR3 nucleotides read TGTGCCAGTAGTAGCCTGGACAGTTCCACAGATACGCAGTATTTT. This rearrangement joins TRBV19 to TRBJ2-3; D is possibly TRBD1 (6 bases). Germline CDR1 reads LNHDA; CDR2 reads SQIVND (reference sequence). CDR3 length: 15 amino acids. Trimming shortened V by 4 bases and J by 2 bases, and 13 bases separated the two germline ends.

This chain joins TRBV11-2 and TRBJ2-3; 8 positions agree with TRBD2. The length of the CDR3 is 15 residues. Germline assignment: CDR1 SGHAT and CDR2 FQNNGV. Losses at the gene ends were 3 bases for V and 1 base for J; bases not matched to a gene: 3. The CDR3 DNA follows: TGTGCCAGCAGCTTTACGGGGGGGCGCACAGATACGCAGTATTTT. It translates to CASSFTGGRTDTQYF.

The table lists this clone with a few counts. V and J are TRBV11-3 and TRBJ2-2; 9 bases match TRBD1. Trimming removed 5 bases from V and 6 bases from J; junction bases left unmatched: 1. This CDR3 is 13 amino acids long. Per germline, CDR1 SGHNT and CDR2 YENEEA. The CDR3 reads CASSRQGAGELFF. The CDR3 coding sequence is TGTGCCAGCAGCAGACAGGGGGCCGGGGAGCTGTTTTTT. Supplemented by reference TRBV11-3 and TRBJ2-2, the full variable domain reads EAGVVQSPRYKIIEKKQPVAFWCNPISGHNTLYWYLQNLGQGPELLIRYENEEAVDDSQLPKDRFSAERLKGVDSTLKIQPAELGDSAVYLCASSRQGAGELFFGEGSRLTVL.

The chain links TRBV11-2 to TRBJ1-1, with D tentatively TRBD1 (5 bases). CDR3 size: 17 residues. The V and J ends lost 0 bases and 3 bases respectively, with 17 bases between them. In germline, CDR1 is SGHAT, CDR2 FQNNGV. CDR3 loop: CASSLDKGYGVDTEAFF. The CDR3 DNA reads TGTGCCAGCAGCTTAGACAAGGGGTATGGAGTTGACACTGAAGCTTTCTTT.

A single count supports this clone. J is TRBJ1-6 and V is TRBV28, with D maybe TRBD1 (6 bases). Looked up from germline, CDR1 is MDHEN and CDR2 is SYDVKM. V lost 6 bases and J lost 0, with 24 bases in between. The CDR3 has 20 amino acids. The CDR3 reads CASSKQGRGYLSSYNSPLHF. The CDR3 DNA is TGTGCCAGCAGCAAGCAGGGCAGGGGATACCTAAGCTCCTATAATTCACCCCTCCACTTT.

The chain recombines TRBV6-1 with TRBJ2-2; a possible D gene is TRBD2 (6 bases). The ends were cut back, 2 bases at V and 6 bases at J, with 13 bases in the middle. There are 15 residues in the CDR3. CDR1 is MNHNS and CDR2 is SASEGT in the germline V gene. This CDR3 reads CASSESAGGAGELFF. CDR3 nucleotide sequence: TGTGCCAGCAGTGAATCTGCGGGCGGGGCCGGGGAGCTGTTTTTT.

The chain employs TRBV5-4 and TRBJ2-6, with a tentative D call TRBD1 (5 bases). The CDR3 length is 14 residues. The germline V gene encodes CDR1 SGHNT and CDR2 YYREEE (reference sequence). The V and J ends lost 4 bases and 1 base respectively, with 6 bases between them. The CDR3 sequence is CASSPGSGANVLTF. The CDR3 nucleotides are TGTGCCAGCAGCCCAGGGTCTGGGGCCAACGTCCTGACTTTC.